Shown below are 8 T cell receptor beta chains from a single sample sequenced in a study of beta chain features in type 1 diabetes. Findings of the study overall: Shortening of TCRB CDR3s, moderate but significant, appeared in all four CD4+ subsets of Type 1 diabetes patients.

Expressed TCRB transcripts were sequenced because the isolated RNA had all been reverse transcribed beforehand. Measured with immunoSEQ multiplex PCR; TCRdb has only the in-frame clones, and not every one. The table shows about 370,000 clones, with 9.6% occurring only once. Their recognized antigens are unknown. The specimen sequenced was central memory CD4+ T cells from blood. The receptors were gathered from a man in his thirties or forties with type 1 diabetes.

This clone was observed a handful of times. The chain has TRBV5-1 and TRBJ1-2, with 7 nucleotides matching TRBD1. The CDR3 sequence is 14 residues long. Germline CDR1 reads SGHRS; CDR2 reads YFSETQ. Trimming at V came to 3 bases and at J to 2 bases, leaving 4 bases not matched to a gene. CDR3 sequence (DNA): TGCGCCAGCAGCTGGGGACAGACCAACTATGGCTACACCTTC. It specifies CASSWGQTNYGYTF. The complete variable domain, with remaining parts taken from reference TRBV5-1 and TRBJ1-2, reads KAGVTQTPRYLIKTRGQQVTLSCSPISGHRSVSWYQQTPGQGLQFLFEYFSETQRNKGNFPGRFSGRQFSNSRSEMNVSTLELGDSALYLCASSWGQTNYGYTFGSGTRLTVV.

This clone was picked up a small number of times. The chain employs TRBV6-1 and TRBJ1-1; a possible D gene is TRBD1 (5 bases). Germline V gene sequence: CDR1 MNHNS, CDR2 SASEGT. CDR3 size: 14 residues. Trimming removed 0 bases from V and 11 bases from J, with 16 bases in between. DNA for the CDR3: TGTGCCAGCAGTGAAGCTGGCGCCAGGGCAGAGGCTTTCTTT. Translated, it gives CASSEAGARAEAFF.

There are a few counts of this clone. CDR3 bases: TGTGCCAGCAGCTTACCCGGGACTAACATATACGAGCAGTACTTC. It codes for CASSLPGTNIYEQYF. This chain connects TRBV28 to TRBJ2-7, with 7 positions matching TRBD2. The CDR3 covers 15 residues. CDR1 is MDHEN and CDR2 is SYDVKM in the germline V gene. The V and J ends lost 6 bases and 4 bases, in that order; junction bases with no gene match: 12.

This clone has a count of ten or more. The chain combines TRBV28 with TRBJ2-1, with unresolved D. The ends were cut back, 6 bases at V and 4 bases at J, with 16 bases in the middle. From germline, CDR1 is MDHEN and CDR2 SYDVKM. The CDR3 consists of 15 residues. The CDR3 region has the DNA TGTGCCAGCAGAAAGGATCGGTGGTATTACAATGAGCAGTTCTTC. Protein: CASRKDRWYYNEQFF.

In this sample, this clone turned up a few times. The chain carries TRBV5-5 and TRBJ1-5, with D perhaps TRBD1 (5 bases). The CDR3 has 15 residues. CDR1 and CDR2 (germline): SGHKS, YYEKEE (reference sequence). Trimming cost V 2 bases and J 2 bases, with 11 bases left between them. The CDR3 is CASSFVAGRNQPQHF. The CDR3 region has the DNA TGTGCCAGCAGCTTCGTCGCGGGGCGCAATCAGCCCCAGCATTTT.

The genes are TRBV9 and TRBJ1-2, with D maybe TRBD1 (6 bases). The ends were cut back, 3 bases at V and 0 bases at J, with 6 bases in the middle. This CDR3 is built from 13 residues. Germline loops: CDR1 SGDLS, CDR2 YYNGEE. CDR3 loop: CASSGTANYGYTF. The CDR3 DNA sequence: TGTGCCAGCAGCGGGACAGCTAACTATGGCTACACCTTC.

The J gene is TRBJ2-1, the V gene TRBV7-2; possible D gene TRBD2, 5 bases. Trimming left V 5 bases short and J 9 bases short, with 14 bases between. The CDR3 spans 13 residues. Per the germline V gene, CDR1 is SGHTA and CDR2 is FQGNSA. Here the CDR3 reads CASSRSSGFEQFF. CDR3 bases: TGTGCCAGCAGCCGTTCAAGCGGTTTTGAGCAGTTCTTC.

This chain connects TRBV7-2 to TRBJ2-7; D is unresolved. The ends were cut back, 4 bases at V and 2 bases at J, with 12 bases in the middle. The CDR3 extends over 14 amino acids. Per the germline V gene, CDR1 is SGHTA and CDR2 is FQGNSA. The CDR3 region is CASSSPGFTYEQYF. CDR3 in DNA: TGTGCCAGCAGCTCGCCCGGTTTTACCTACGAGCAGTACTTC.